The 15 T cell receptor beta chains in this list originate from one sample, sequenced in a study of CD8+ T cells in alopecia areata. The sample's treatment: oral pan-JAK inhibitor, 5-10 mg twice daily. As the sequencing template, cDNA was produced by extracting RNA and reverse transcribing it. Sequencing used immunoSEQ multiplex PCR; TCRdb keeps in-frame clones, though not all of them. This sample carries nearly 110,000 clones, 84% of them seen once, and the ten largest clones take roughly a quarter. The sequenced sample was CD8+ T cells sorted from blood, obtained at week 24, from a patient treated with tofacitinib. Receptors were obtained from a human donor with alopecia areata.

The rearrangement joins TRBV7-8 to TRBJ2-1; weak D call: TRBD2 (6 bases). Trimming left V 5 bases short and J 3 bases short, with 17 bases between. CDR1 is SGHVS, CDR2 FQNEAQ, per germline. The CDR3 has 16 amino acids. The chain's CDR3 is CASSLRPGLDYNEQFF. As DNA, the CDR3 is TGTGCCAGCAGCCTAAGACCGGGACTGGACTACAATGAGCAGTTCTTC.

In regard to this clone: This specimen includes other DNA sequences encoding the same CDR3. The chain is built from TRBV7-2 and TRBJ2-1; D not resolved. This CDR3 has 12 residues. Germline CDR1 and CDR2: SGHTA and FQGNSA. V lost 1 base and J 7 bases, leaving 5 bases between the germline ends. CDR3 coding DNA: TGTGCCAGCAGCTTAGGCAGAAATGAGCAGTTCTTC. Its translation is CASSLGRNEQFF. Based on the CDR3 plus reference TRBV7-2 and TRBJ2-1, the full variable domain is GAGVSQSPSNKVTEKGKDVELRCDPISGHTALYWYRQSLGQGLEFLIYFQGNSAPDKSGLPSDRFSAERTGGSVSTLTIQRTQQEDSAVYLCASSLGRNEQFFGPGTRLTVL.

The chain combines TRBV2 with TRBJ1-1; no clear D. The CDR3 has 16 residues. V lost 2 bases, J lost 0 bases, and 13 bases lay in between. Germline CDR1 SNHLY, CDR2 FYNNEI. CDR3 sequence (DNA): TGTGCCAGCAGTGAACAGGACGCAATCATGAACACTGAAGCTTTCTTT. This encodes CASSEQDAIMNTEAFF.

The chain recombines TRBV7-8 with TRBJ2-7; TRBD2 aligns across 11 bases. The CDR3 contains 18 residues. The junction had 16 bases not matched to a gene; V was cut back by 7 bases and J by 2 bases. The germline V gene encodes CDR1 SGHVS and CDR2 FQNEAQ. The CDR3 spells CASTSGLAAPPATYEQYF. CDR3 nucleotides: TGTGCCAGCACCTCGGGACTAGCGGCTCCCCCGGCCACCTACGAGCAGTACTTC. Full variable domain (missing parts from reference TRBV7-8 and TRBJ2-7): GAGVSQSPRYKVAKRGQDVALRCDPISGHVSLFWYQQALGQGPEFLTYFQNEAQLDKSGLPSDRFFAERPEGSVSTLKIQRTQQEDSAVYLCASTSGLAAPPATYEQYFGPGTRLTVT.

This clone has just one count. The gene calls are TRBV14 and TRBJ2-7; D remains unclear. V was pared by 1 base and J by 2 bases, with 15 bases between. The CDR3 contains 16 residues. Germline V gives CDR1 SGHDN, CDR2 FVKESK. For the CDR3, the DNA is TGTGCCAGCAGCCAAGGAAGCCGTAGTGGGACCTACGAGCAGTACTTC. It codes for CASSQGSRSGTYEQYF.

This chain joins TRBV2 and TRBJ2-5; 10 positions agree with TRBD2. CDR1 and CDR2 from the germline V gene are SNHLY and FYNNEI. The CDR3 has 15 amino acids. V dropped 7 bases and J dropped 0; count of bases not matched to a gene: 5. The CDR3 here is CASTLSGGYQETQYF. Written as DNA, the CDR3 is TGTGCCAGCACCCTTAGCGGGGGGTACCAAGAGACCCAGTACTTC.

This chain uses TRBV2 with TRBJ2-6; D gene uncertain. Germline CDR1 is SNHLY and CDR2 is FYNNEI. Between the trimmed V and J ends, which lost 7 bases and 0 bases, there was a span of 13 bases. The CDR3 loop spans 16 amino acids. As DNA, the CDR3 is TGTGCCAGCACCCTTCGATCGCCCTCTGGGGCCAACGTCCTGACTTTC. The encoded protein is CASTLRSPSGANVLTF.

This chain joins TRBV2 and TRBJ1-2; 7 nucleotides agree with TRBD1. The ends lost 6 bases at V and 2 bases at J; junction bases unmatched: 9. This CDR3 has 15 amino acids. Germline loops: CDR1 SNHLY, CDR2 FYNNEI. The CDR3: CASSWKGQYNYGYTF. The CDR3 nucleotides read TGTGCCAGCAGCTGGAAGGGACAGTACAACTATGGCTACACCTTC.

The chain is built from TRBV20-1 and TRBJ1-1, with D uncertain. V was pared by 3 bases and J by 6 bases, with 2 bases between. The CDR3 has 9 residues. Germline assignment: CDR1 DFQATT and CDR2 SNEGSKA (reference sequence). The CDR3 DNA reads TGCAGTGCTAGGGCTGAAGCTTTCTTT. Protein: CSARAEAFF.

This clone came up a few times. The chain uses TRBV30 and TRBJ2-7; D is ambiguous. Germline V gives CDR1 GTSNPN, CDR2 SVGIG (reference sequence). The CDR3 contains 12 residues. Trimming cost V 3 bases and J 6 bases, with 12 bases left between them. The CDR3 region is CAWSWGRGEQYF. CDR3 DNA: TGTGCCTGGAGCTGGGGAAGAGGCGAGCAGTACTTC.

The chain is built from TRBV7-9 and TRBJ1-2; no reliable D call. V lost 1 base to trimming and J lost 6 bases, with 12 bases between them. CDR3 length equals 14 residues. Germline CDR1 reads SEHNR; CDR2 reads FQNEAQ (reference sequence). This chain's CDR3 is CASSLVLPGDGYTF. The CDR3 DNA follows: TGTGCCAGCAGCTTAGTTCTCCCCGGAGATGGCTACACCTTC.

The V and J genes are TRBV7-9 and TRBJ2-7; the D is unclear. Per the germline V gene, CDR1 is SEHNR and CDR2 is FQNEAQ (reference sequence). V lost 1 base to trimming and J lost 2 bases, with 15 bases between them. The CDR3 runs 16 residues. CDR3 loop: CASSLDTFYGAYEQYF. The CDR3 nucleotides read TGTGCCAGCAGCTTAGATACATTTTACGGAGCCTACGAGCAGTACTTC.

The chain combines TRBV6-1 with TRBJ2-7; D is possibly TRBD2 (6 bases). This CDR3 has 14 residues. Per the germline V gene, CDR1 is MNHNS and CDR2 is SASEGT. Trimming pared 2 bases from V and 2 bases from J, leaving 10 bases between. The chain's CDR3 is CASSELADAYEQYF. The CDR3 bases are TGTGCCAGCAGTGAATTAGCGGACGCCTACGAGCAGTACTTC.

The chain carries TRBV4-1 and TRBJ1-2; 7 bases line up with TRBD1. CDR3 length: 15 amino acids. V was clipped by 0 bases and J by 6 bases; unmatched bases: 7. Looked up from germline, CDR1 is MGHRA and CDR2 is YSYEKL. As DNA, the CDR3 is TGCGCCAGCAGCCAAGAGAGGGGGCAAGTGGATGGCTACACCTTC. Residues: CASSQERGQVDGYTF.

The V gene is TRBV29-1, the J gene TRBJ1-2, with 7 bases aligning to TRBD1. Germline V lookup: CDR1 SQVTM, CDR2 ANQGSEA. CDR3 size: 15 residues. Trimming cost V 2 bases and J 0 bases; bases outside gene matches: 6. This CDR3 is CSVEWGQIPNYGYTF. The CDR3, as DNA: TGCAGCGTTGAATGGGGACAGATCCCTAACTATGGCTACACCTTC. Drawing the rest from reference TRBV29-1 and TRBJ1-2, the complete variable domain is SAVISQKPSRDICQRGTSLTIQCQVDSQVTMMFWYRQQPGQSLTLIATANQGSEATYESGFVIDKFPISRPNLTFSTLTVSNMSPEDSSIYLCSVEWGQIPNYGYTFGSGTRLTVV.